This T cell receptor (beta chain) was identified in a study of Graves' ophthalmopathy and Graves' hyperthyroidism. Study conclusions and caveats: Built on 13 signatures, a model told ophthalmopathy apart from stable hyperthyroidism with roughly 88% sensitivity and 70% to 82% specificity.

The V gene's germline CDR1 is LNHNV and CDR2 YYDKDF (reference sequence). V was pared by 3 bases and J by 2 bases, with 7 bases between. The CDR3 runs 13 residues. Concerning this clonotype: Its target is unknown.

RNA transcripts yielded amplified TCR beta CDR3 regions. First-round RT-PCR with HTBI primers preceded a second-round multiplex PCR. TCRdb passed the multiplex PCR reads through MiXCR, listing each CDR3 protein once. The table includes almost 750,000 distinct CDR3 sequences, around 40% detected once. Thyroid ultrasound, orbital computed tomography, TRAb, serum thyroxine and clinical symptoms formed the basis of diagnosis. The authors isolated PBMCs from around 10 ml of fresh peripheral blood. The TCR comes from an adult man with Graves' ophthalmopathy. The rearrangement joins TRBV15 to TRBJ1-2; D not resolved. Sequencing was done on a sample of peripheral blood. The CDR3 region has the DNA TGTGCCACCAGCAGCGCCGAAAACTATGGCTACACCTTC. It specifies CATSSAENYGYTF.